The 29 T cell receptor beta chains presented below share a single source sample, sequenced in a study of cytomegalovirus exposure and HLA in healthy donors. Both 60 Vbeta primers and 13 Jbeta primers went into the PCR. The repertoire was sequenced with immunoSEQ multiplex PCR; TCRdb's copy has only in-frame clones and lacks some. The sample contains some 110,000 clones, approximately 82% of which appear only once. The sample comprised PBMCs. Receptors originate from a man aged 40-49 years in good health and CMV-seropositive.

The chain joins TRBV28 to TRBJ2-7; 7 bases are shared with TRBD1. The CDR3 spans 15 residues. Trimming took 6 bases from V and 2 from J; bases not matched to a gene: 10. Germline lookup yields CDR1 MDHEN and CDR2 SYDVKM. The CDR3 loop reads CASSSVRDRTYEQYF. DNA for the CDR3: TGTGCCAGCAGCTCTGTTCGGGACAGAACCTACGAGCAGTACTTC.

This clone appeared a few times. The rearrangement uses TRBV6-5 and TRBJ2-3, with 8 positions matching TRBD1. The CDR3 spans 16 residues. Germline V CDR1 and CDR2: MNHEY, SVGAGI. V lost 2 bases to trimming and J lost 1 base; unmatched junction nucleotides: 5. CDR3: CASSYLGQGGTDTQYF. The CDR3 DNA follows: TGTGCCAGCAGTTACCTCGGACAGGGTGGCACAGATACGCAGTATTTT.

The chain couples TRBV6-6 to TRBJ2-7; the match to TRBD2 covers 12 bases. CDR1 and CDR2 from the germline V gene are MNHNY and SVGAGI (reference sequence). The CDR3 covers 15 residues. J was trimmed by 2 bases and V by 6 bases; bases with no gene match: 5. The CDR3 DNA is TGTGCCAGCAGCTTCGCTAGCGGGGGGGCCTACGAGCAGTACTTC. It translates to CASSFASGGAYEQYF.

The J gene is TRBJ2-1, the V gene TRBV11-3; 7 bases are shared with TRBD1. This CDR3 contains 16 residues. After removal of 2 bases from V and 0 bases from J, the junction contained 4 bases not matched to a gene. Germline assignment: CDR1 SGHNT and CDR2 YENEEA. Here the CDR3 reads CASSLRDSPSYNEQFF. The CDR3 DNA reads TGTGCCAGCAGCTTAAGGGACAGCCCCTCCTACAATGAGCAGTTCTTC.

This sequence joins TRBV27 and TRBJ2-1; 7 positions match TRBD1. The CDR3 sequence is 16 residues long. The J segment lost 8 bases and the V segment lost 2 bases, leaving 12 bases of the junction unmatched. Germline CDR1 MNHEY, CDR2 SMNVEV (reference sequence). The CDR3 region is CASSLGTGVAYDEQFF. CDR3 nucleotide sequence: TGTGCCAGCAGTTTAGGTACAGGGGTCGCCTATGATGAGCAGTTCTTC.

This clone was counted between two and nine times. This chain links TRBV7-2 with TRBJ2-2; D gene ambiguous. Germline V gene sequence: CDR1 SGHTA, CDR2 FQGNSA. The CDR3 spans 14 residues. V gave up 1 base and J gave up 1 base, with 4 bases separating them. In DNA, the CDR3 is TGTGCCAGCAGCTTAGATAGGAACACCGGGGAGCTGTTTTTT. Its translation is CASSLDRNTGELFF.

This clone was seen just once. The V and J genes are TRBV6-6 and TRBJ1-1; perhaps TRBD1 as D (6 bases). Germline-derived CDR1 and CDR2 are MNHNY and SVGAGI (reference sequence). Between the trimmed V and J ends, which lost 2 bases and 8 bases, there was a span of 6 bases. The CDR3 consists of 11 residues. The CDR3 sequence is CASSYGTEAFF. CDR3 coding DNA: TGTGCCAGCAGTTACGGGACAGAAGCTTTCTTT.

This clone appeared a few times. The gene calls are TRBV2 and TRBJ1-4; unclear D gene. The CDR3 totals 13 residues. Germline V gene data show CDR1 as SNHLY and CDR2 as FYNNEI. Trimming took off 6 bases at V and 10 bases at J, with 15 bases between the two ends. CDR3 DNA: TGTGCCAGCAGCCCCATGACGGAGGTAAAACTGTTTTTT. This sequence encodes CASSPMTEVKLFF.

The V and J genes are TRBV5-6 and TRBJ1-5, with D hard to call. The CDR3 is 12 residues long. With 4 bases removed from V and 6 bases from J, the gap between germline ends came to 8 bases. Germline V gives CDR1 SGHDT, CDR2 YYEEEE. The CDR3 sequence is CASSAGPQPQHF. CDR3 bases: TGTGCCAGCAGCGCAGGTCCTCAGCCCCAGCATTTT.

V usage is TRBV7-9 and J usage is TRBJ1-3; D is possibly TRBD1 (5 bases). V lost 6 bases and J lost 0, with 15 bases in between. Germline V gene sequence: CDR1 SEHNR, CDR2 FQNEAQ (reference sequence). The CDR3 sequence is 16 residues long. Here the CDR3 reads CASRPRDYSSGNTIYF. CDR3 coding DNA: TGTGCCAGCAGGCCAAGGGACTACTCCTCTGGAAACACCATATATTTT.

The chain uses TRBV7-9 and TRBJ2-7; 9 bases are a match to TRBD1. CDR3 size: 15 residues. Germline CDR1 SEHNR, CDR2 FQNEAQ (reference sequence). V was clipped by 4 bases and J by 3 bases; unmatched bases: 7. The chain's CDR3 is CASSSNPGQGYEQYF. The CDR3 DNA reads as TGTGCCAGCAGCTCGAATCCGGGACAGGGCTACGAGCAGTACTTC.

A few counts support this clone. The chain's CDR3 is CASSAPGTQYF. The CDR3, as DNA: TGTGCCAGCAGCGCACCCGGGACCCAGTACTTC. V usage is TRBV7-6 and J usage is TRBJ2-5; D ambiguous. The CDR3 is made up of 11 amino acids. Trimming took off 5 bases at V and 7 bases at J, with 8 bases between the two ends. The V gene's germline CDR1 is SGHVS and CDR2 FNYEAQ. The entire variable domain, with the rest obtained from reference TRBV7-6 and TRBJ2-5, is as follows: GAGVSQSPRYKVTKRGQDVALRCDPISGHVSLYWYRQALGQGPEFLTYFNYEAQQDKSGLPNDRFSAERPEGSISTLTIQRTEQRDSAMYRCASSAPGTQYFGPGTRLLVL.

The CDR3 reads CASSSGLAGAEQYF. The CDR3 DNA reads as TGTGCCAGCAGCTCGGGACTAGCGGGAGCCGAGCAGTACTTC. The chain employs TRBV27 and TRBJ2-5; 14 bases match TRBD2. The closer fit of TRBJ2-7 to the DNA end suggests the J call may be wrong. The CDR3 covers 14 residues. From germline, CDR1 is MNHEY and CDR2 SMNVEV (reference sequence).

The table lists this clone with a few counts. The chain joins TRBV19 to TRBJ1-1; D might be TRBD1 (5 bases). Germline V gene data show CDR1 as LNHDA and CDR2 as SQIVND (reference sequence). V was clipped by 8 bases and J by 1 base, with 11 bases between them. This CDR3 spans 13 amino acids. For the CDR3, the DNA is TGTGCCAGTGGCGACAGACCGAACACTGAAGCTTTCTTT. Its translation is CASGDRPNTEAFF.

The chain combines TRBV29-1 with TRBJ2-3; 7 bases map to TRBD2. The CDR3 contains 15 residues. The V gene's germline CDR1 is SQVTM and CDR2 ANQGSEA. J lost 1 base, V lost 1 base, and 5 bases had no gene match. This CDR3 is CSVEGGRGRTDTQYF. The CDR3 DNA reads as TGCAGCGTTGAAGGGGGGAGGGGTCGCACAGATACGCAGTATTTT.

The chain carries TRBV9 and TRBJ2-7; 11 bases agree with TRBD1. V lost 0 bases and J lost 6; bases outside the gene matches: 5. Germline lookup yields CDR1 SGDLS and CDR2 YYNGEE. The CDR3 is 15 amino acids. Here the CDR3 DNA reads TGTGCCAGCAGCGTAGGGGACAGGGGGTCTATCGAGCAGTACTTC. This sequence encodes CASSVGDRGSIEQYF.

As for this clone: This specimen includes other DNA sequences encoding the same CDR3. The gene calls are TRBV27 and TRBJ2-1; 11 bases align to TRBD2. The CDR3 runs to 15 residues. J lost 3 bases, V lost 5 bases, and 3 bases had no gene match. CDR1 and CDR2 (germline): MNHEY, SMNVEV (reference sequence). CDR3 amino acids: CASSPGTSGYNEQFF. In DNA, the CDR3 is TGTGCCAGCAGTCCCGGGACTAGCGGCTACAATGAGCAGTTCTTC.

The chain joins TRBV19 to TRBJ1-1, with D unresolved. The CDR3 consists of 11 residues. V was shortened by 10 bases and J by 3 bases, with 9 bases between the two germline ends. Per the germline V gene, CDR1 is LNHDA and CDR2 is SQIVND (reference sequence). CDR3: CATTTDTEAFF. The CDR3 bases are TGTGCCACCACTACGGACACTGAAGCTTTCTTT.

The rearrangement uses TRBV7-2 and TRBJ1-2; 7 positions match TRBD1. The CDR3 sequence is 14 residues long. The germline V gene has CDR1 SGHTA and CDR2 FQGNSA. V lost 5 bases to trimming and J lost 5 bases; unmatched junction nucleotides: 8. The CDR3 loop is CASSTQTGEYGYTF. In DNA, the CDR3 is TGTGCCAGCAGCACCCAAACAGGGGAGTATGGCTACACCTTC.

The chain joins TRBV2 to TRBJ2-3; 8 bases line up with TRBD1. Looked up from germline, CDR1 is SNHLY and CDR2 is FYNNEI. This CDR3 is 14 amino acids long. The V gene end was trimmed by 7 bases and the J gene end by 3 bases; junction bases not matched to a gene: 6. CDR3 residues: CASIRTGLTDTQYF. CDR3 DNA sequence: TGTGCCAGCATCCGGACAGGGCTAACAGATACGCAGTATTTT.

The CDR3 coding sequence is TGTGCCATCAGTGAGTACAGTAGCAATCAGCCCCAGCATTTT. Amino acids: CAISEYSSNQPQHF. V gene TRBV10-3 combines with J gene TRBJ1-5; D unresolved. Trimming stripped 1 base from V and 0 bases from J, with 4 bases between. Germline CDR1 and CDR2: ENHRY and SYGVKD. The CDR3 length is 14 residues.

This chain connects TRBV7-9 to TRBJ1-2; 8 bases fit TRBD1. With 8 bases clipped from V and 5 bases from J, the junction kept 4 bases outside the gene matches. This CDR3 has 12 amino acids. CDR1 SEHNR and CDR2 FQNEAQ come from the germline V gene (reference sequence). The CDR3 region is CASQRQGYGYTF. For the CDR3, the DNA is TGTGCCAGCCAAAGACAGGGGTATGGCTACACCTTC.

This CDR3 is CASSPSVGVSYGYTF. CDR3 DNA: TGTGCCAGCAGCCCTAGCGTCGGGGTTAGCTATGGCTACACCTTC. This chain connects TRBV7-9 to TRBJ1-2; unclear D gene. Trimming cost V 5 bases and J 4 bases, with 17 bases left between them. Per germline, CDR1 SEHNR and CDR2 FQNEAQ (reference sequence). This CDR3 comprises 15 residues. The whole variable domain, filled in from reference TRBV7-9 and TRBJ1-2, reads DTGVSQNPRHKITKRGQNVTFRCDPISEHNRLYWYRQTLGQGPEFLTYFQNEAQLEKSRLLSDRFSAERPKGSFSTLEIQRTEQGDSAMYLCASSPSVGVSYGYTFGSGTRLTVV.

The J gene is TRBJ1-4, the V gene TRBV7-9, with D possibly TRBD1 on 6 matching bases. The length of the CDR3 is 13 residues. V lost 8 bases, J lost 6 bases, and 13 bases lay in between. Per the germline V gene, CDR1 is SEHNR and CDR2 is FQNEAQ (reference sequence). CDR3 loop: CASSGSGDEKLFF. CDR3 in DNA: TGTGCCAGCTCTGGGTCAGGGGATGAAAAACTGTTTTTT.

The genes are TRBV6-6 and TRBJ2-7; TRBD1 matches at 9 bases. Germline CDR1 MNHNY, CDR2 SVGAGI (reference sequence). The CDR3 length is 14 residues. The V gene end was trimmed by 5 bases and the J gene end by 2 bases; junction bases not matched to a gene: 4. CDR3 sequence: CASSTGQGTYEQYF. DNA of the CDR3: TGTGCCAGCAGTACGGGACAGGGAACCTACGAGCAGTACTTC.

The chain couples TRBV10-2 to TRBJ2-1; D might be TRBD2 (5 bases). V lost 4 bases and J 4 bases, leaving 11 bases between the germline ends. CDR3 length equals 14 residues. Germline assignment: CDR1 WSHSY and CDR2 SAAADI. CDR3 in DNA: TGCGCCAGCAGTGCGGGCGGGCCGTACAATGAGCAGTTCTTC. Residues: CASSAGGPYNEQFF.

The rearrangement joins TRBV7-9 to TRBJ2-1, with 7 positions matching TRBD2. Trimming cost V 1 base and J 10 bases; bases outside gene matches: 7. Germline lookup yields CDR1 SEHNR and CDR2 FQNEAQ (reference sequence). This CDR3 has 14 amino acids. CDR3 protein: CASSLVPSGKEQFF. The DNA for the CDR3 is TGTGCCAGCAGCTTAGTCCCTAGCGGCAAGGAGCAGTTCTTC.

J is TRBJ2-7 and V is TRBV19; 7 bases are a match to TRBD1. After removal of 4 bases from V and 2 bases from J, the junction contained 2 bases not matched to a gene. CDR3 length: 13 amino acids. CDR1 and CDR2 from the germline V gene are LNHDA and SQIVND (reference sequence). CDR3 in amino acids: CASSRGQPYEQYF. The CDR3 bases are TGTGCCAGTAGTAGGGGACAGCCCTACGAGCAGTACTTC.

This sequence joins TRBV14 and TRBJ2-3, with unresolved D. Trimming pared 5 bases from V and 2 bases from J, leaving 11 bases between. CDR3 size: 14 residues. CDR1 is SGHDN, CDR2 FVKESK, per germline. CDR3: CASSYLRSTDTQYF. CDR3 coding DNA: TGTGCCAGCAGCTATTTGCGGTCCACAGATACGCAGTATTTT.